This TCR beta chain stems from a study of monozygotic twins with inflammatory bowel disease. There are 15 residues in the CDR3. From germline, CDR1 is SGHRS and CDR2 YFSETQ. From its re-call of the 5' RACE reads, TCRdb lists each CDR3 protein once, without DNA. This sample's table has around 370,000 distinct CDR3 sequences. The TCR was taken from a human donor with ulcerative colitis or Crohn's disease, or a healthy co-twin of an affected twin (not recorded which). The rearrangement links TRBV5-1 to TRBJ1-6; the D gene TCRdb calls, TRBD1, cannot be checked with no DNA. Sequenced sample: blood. The CDR3 region is CASSTTGPLASPLHF.